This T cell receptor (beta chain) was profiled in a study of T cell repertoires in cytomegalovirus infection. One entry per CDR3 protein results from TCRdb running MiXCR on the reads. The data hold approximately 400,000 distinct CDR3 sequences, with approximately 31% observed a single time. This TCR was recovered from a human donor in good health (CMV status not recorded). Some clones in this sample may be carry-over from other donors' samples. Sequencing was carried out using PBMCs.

The CDR3 spells CAIRRPAASTDTQYF. The CDR3, as DNA: TGTGCCATCAGGAGGCCAGCAGCTAGCACAGATACGCAGTATTTT. The rearrangement joins TRBV6-6 to TRBJ2-3; D perhaps matches TRBD2 (5 bases). Looked up from germline, CDR1 is MNHNY and CDR2 is SVGAGI (reference sequence). V lost 10 bases and J lost 0, with 17 bases in between. The CDR3 has 15 amino acids.